The clone carrying this T cell receptor beta chain was seen at least ten times. The sample is drawn from a study of early T cells in non-severe SARS-CoV-2 infection. The V gene's germline CDR1 is SGHTA and CDR2 FQGNSA. This CDR3 is 14 amino acids long. After removal of 5 bases from V and 6 bases from J, the junction contained 6 bases not matched to a gene. The library protocol tagged individual cDNA molecules with unique molecular identifiers. TCRdb analysed the 5' RACE reads with MiXCR anew, one entry per CDR3 protein. Of about 40,000 distinct CDR3 sequences listed, roughly 6.2% are singletons. This receptor was identified in an adult who was a healthcare worker with PCR-confirmed SARS-CoV-2 infection or an uninfected control (not recorded which). This specimen consisted of whole blood, obtained at baseline. The chain recombines TRBV7-2 with TRBJ2-4; 8 bases line up with TRBD1. The CDR3: CASSQGASGNIQYF. CDR3 sequence (DNA): TGTGCCAGCAGCCAGGGGGCGTCGGGAAACATTCAGTACTTC.